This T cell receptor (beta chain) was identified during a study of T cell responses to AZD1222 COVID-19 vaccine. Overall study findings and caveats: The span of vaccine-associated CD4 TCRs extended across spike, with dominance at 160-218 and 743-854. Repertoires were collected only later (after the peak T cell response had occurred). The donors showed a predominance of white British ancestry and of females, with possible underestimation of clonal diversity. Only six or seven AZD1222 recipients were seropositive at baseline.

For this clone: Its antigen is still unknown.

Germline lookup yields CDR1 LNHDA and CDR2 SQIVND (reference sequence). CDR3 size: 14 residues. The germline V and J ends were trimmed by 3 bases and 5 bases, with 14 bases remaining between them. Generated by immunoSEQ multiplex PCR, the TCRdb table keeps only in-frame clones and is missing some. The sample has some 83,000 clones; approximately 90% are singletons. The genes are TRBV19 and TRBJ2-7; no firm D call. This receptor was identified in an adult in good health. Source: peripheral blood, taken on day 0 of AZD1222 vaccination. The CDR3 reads CASSMFFGIHEQYF. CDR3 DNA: TGTGCCAGTAGTATGTTTTTTGGGATCCACGAGCAGTACTTC.